The 30 T cell receptor beta chains in this list originate from one sample, sequenced in a study of CD8+ T cells in alopecia areata. Treatment noted: oral pan-JAK inhibitor, 5-10 mg twice daily. cDNA reverse transcribed from extracted RNA served as the sequencing template. Sequencing used immunoSEQ multiplex PCR; TCRdb keeps in-frame clones, though not all of them. This sample yields about 210,000 clones, of which around 43% are seen a single time; roughly 2.6% belongs to the top ten. This specimen consisted of CD4+ T cells sorted from blood, obtained around week 37, from a patient treated with tofacitinib. The receptors originated from a human donor with alopecia areata.

This clone has more than one count but fewer than ten. The chain has TRBV18 and TRBJ2-7; D gene uncertain. Trimming removed 3 bases from V and 7 bases from J, with 13 bases in between. Germline V gene sequence: CDR1 KGHSH, CDR2 LQKENI. This CDR3 region has 13 residues. CDR3: CASSPASENEQYF. CDR3 nucleotides: TGTGCCAGCTCACCTGCATCGGAGAATGAGCAGTACTTC.

In its sample, this clone was seen a few times. V usage is TRBV5-4 and J usage is TRBJ2-1; D remains ambiguous. The germline V gene encodes CDR1 SGHNT and CDR2 YYREEE (reference sequence). This CDR3 is built from 14 residues. V lost 5 bases to trimming and J lost 8 bases, with 17 bases between them. The CDR3 is CASSVRPGLDEQFF. The CDR3 DNA is TGTGCCAGCAGTGTTAGACCGGGTCTTGATGAGCAGTTCTTC.

The chain recombines TRBV5-1 with TRBJ2-6; 11 bases line up with TRBD1. Per the germline V gene, CDR1 is SGHRS and CDR2 is YFSETQ. This CDR3 comprises 16 residues. The V and J ends lost 6 bases and 5 bases, in that order; junction bases with no gene match: 7. The CDR3, as DNA: TGCGCCAGCACTGGACAGGGGGCGATCTGGGCCAACGTCCTGACTTTC. It translates to CASTGQGAIWANVLTF. Complete variable domain (other parts from reference TRBV5-1 and TRBJ2-6): KAGVTQTPRYLIKTRGQQVTLSCSPISGHRSVSWYQQTPGQGLQFLFEYFSETQRNKGNFPGRFSGRQFSNSRSEMNVSTLELGDSALYLCASTGQGAIWANVLTFGAGSRLTVL.

This clone was found a few times. The CDR3 protein is CASSLVWGEETQYF. DNA of the CDR3: TGCGCCAGCAGCTTGGTGTGGGGAGAAGAGACCCAGTACTTC. The chain couples TRBV5-1 to TRBJ2-5, with D maybe TRBD2 (5 bases). The CDR3 totals 14 residues. The germline V and J ends were trimmed by 0 bases and 3 bases, with 9 bases remaining between them. The germline CDR1 and CDR2 sequences are SGHRS and YFSETQ.

At least ten counts were recorded for this clone. V is TRBV7-2 and J is TRBJ2-3; 14 nucleotides agree with TRBD2. Germline values: CDR1 SGHTA, CDR2 FQGNSA. V was clipped by 2 bases and J by 0 bases; unmatched bases: 4. The CDR3 spans 18 residues. The CDR3 DNA is TGTGCCAGCAGCTTATGGACTAGCGGGGGGCTAAGCACAGATACGCAGTATTTT. The encoded protein is CASSLWTSGGLSTDTQYF.

The chain recombines TRBV30 with TRBJ2-5; weak D call: TRBD1 (6 bases). The CDR3 is 17 amino acids. Trimming cost V 1 base and J 0 bases, with 18 bases left between them. Germline CDR1 GTSNPN, CDR2 SVGIG (reference sequence). In DNA, the CDR3 is TGTGCCTGGAGTGCCCTCGCCGTGGGGGCCAACCAAGAGACCCAGTACTTC. Protein sequence: CAWSALAVGANQETQYF.

This clone was recorded a few times. V and J are TRBV7-6 and TRBJ1-2; TRBD1 matches at 9 bases. Germline loops: CDR1 SGHVS, CDR2 FNYEAQ. V was pared by 7 bases and J by 7 bases, with 7 bases of the junction left unmatched. This CDR3 spans 13 amino acids. In DNA, the CDR3 is TGTGCCAGCACCCCGGGACAGGGAGTTGGCTACACCTTC. It specifies CASTPGQGVGYTF.

The V call is TRBV11-2, the J call TRBJ2-1; 8 nucleotides line up with TRBD2. The CDR3 has 16 amino acids. Germline V lookup: CDR1 SGHAT, CDR2 FQNNGV. Unmatched junction bases numbered 8, after V lost 5 bases and J lost 2 bases. CDR3 sequence reads: CASSTLSGMAYNEQFF. The CDR3 DNA sequence: TGTGCCAGCAGCACCCTTAGCGGGATGGCCTACAATGAGCAGTTCTTC.

The rearrangement joins TRBV4-3 to TRBJ2-3, with D tentatively TRBD2 (6 bases). Germline assignment: CDR1 LGHNA and CDR2 YSLEER. Trimming stripped 3 bases from V and 2 bases from J, with 9 bases between. The CDR3 covers 14 residues. The CDR3 DNA reads TGCGCCAGCAGCCAGGGAGGAGACACAGATACGCAGTATTTT. Encoded protein: CASSQGGDTDTQYF.

The rearrangement joins TRBV6-1 to TRBJ2-2; D ambiguous. The CDR3 totals 13 residues. Germline-derived CDR1 and CDR2 are MNHNS and SASEGT. Trimming took off 7 bases at V and 2 bases at J, with 8 bases between the two ends. CDR3 region: CASIPTNTGELFF. In DNA, the CDR3 is TGTGCCAGCATCCCCACAAACACCGGGGAGCTGTTTTTT.

This clone was seen more than once but under ten times. The rearrangement joins TRBV7-2 to TRBJ2-1; possibly TRBD2 for D (5 bases). V was pared by 1 base and J by 7 bases, with 11 bases between. The CDR3 consists of 14 residues. The germline V gene has CDR1 SGHTA and CDR2 FQGNSA. CDR3 protein: CASSLGPSGNEQFF. In DNA form, the CDR3 reads TGTGCCAGCAGCTTAGGCCCCAGCGGAAATGAGCAGTTCTTC.

This chain links TRBV30 with TRBJ2-1, with TRBD1 identical over 9 bases. With V trimmed by 3 bases and J by 9 bases, 9 bases remained unmatched. This CDR3 spans 14 amino acids. CDR1 and CDR2 from the germline V gene are GTSNPN and SVGIG (reference sequence). The CDR3 DNA reads TGTGCCTGGAGCCGGGACAGGGTCGGATTTGAGCAGTTCTTC. Translated, it gives CAWSRDRVGFEQFF. The full variable domain, with the rest looked up from reference TRBV30 and TRBJ2-1, is SQTIHQWPATLVQPVGSPLSLECTVEGTSNPNLYWYRQAAGRGLQLLFYSVGIGQISSEVPQNLSASRPQDRQFILSSKKLLLSDSGFYLCAWSRDRVGFEQFFGPGTRLTVL.

A few counts support this clone. This chain connects TRBV28 to TRBJ2-6; D gene ambiguous. V lost 4 bases and J 0 bases, leaving 7 bases between the germline ends. The CDR3 is 15 residues long. CDR1 is MDHEN and CDR2 is SYDVKM in the germline V gene. The CDR3 nucleotides read TGTGCCAGCAGTTCGGACCACTCTGGGGCCAACGTCCTGACTTTC. Encoded protein: CASSSDHSGANVLTF.

The chain has TRBV30 and TRBJ1-1; TRBD1 matches at 7 bases. This CDR3 spans 17 amino acids. Germline CDR1 is GTSNPN and CDR2 is SVGIG (reference sequence). J lost 1 base, V lost 2 bases, and 13 bases had no gene match. The CDR3 DNA reads TGTGCCTGGAGTCCGATTCGGACAGGAGGCCCGAACACTGAAGCTTTCTTT. Its translation is CAWSPIRTGGPNTEAFF. The variable domain in full, completed from reference TRBV30 and TRBJ1-1, reads SQTIHQWPATLVQPVGSPLSLECTVEGTSNPNLYWYRQAAGRGLQLLFYSVGIGQISSEVPQNLSASRPQDRQFILSSKKLLLSDSGFYLCAWSPIRTGGPNTEAFFGQGTRLTVV.

As DNA, the CDR3 is TGTGCCTGGAGCGGGACAGGGGGTTACAATGAGCAGTTCTTC. Protein: CAWSGTGGYNEQFF. V usage is TRBV30 and J usage is TRBJ2-1; TRBD1 aligns across 11 bases. This CDR3 has 14 amino acids. Germline V gene data show CDR1 as GTSNPN and CDR2 as SVGIG (reference sequence). V lost 3 bases and J lost 4; bases outside the gene matches: 2.

The rearrangement links TRBV6-6 to TRBJ2-3, with 9 bases fitting TRBD2. Germline V gene data show CDR1 as MNHNY and CDR2 as SVGAGI (reference sequence). Unmatched junction bases numbered 0, after V lost 7 bases and J lost 4 bases. This CDR3 has 12 amino acids. The CDR3 DNA reads as TGTGCCAGCACTAGCGGGGCAGATACGCAGTATTTT. This encodes CASTSGADTQYF.

The CDR3 coding sequence is TGTGCCAGCAGTAAACGCGACGGGGAGCTGTTTTTT. Its protein is CASSKRDGELFF. The chain recombines TRBV27 with TRBJ2-2, with unresolved D. The CDR3 runs 12 residues. The V gene lost 5 bases and the J gene lost 7 bases, with 8 bases spanning the gap. Germline V lookup: CDR1 MNHEY, CDR2 SMNVEV (reference sequence).

The V call is TRBV30, the J call TRBJ1-2; perhaps TRBD1 as D (6 bases). The ends were cut back, 2 bases at V and 4 bases at J, with 14 bases in the middle. Looked up from germline, CDR1 is GTSNPN and CDR2 is SVGIG (reference sequence). CDR3 length equals 14 residues. Here the CDR3 DNA reads TGTGCCTGGAGTAACCTACAGGGTCCCTATGGCTACACCTTC. It translates to CAWSNLQGPYGYTF.

J is TRBJ2-7 and V is TRBV21-1. TRBV21-1 is deemed a pseudogene. The CDR3 covers 13 residues. The CDR3 region has the DNA TGTGCCAGCAGCTCCCCCGCCCGTTACGAGCAGTACTTC. Translated, it gives CASSSPARYEQYF.

The J gene is TRBJ2-2, the V gene TRBV5-1, with D tentatively TRBD2 (6 bases). Trimming removed 5 bases at V and 5 bases at J, with 13 bases between. Germline CDR1 is SGHRS and CDR2 is YFSETQ. The CDR3 loop spans 14 amino acids. The CDR3 sequence is CASRPGEVTGELFF. In nucleotides, the CDR3 is TGCGCCAGCAGACCGGGAGAGGTTACCGGGGAGCTGTTTTTT. Using reference TRBV5-1 and TRBJ2-2 for the parts outside the CDR3, the full variable domain is KAGVTQTPRYLIKTRGQQVTLSCSPISGHRSVSWYQQTPGQGLQFLFEYFSETQRNKGNFPGRFSGRQFSNSRSEMNVSTLELGDSALYLCASRPGEVTGELFFGEGSRLTVL.

As concerns this clone: The same CDR3 also results from other DNA sequences found in this sample. The V and J genes are TRBV27 and TRBJ2-6; D not certain. Germline-derived CDR1 and CDR2 are MNHEY and SMNVEV (reference sequence). The CDR3 contains 14 residues. Deletions cut 5 bases from V and 0 bases from J, with 5 bases between. CDR3 loop: CASSLSSGANVLTF. In DNA form, the CDR3 reads TGTGCCAGCAGTCTCTCCTCTGGGGCCAACGTCCTGACTTTC.

V and J are TRBV6-1 and TRBJ2-1; D is possibly TRBD1 or TRBD2 (6 bases each). This CDR3 spans 14 amino acids. Deletions cut 8 bases from V and 0 bases from J, with 11 bases between. Germline V gives CDR1 MNHNS, CDR2 SASEGT. DNA of the CDR3: TGTGCCAGCGTGAAGGGGGGCTCCTACAATGAGCAGTTCTTC. It yields the protein CASVKGGSYNEQFF.

The table lists this clone with a few counts. J is TRBJ2-3 and V is TRBV10-3; TRBD2 agrees at 7 bases. Germline trimming cut 6 bases from V and 3 bases from J; bases unmatched to any gene: 6. Germline CDR1 ENHRY, CDR2 SYGVKD. CDR3 length: 14 residues. CDR3 loop: CAIRSGIGTDTQYF. DNA for the CDR3: TGTGCCATCAGAAGCGGGATTGGAACAGATACGCAGTATTTT.

This clone was picked up a small number of times. The chain is built from TRBV6-5 and TRBJ2-5; TRBD1 aligns across 7 bases. This CDR3 has 15 amino acids. J gave up 2 bases and V 6 bases, and 9 bases lay outside the gene matches. Germline CDR1 and CDR2: MNHEY and SVGAGI. CDR3 nucleotides: TGTGCCAGCAGGGCAACAGGGGTCCCTCAAGAGACCCAGTACTTC. It codes for CASRATGVPQETQYF.

This clone showed up just once. V gene TRBV18 combines with J gene TRBJ1-1; a weak D match, TRBD1 (5 bases). This CDR3 comprises 13 residues. The germline gives CDR1 KGHSH, CDR2 LQKENI. Trimming shortened V by 8 bases and J by 3 bases, and 13 bases separated the two germline ends. The CDR3 nucleotides read TGTGCCAGCAGACGGGGGGTGGACACTGAAGCTTTCTTT. Its protein product is CASRRGVDTEAFF.

This clone was observed once. The V call is TRBV6-5, the J call TRBJ2-7; D ambiguous. From germline, CDR1 is MNHEY and CDR2 SVGAGI. There are 12 residues in the CDR3. V was cut by 6 bases and J by 4 bases, with 10 bases left in between. This CDR3 reads CASRRSQYEQYF. The CDR3 DNA is TGTGCCAGCAGGAGGTCCCAGTACGAGCAGTACTTC.

V gene TRBV25-1 combines with J gene TRBJ2-7; 7 bases are a match to TRBD2. With V trimmed by 3 bases and J by 7 bases, 6 bases remained unmatched. Looked up from germline, CDR1 is MGHDK and CDR2 is SYGVNS. The CDR3 runs to 13 residues. CDR3 in DNA: TGTGCCAGCAGTGATCCAGCGGGGTTAGAGCAGTACTTC. Its translation: CASSDPAGLEQYF.

With respect to this clone: Its ends do not fully match the called genes, so a read error is possible. The chain joins TRBV6-1 to TRBJ2-4, with D hard to call. The CDR3 sequence is 17 residues long. Germline CDR1 is MNHNS and CDR2 is SASEGT. For the CDR3, the DNA is TGTGCCAGCAGCGAAGCAATCGGTGGACGGGCCAAAAACATTCAGTACTTC. Translated: CASSEAIGGRAKNIQYF.

The chain employs TRBV29-1 and TRBJ2-5, with TRBD1 matching 7 bases. CDR3 length: 12 residues. The V segment lost 7 bases and the J segment 2 bases; nucleotides outside the gene matches: 4. The V gene's germline CDR1 is SQVTM and CDR2 ANQGSEA. The CDR3 reads CSASGQQETQYF. CDR3 DNA sequence: TGCAGCGCCTCGGGACAGCAAGAGACCCAGTACTTC.

The chain couples TRBV29-1 to TRBJ2-4; the D call may be TRBD1 or TRBD2 (5 bases each). The CDR3 consists of 13 residues. Germline values: CDR1 SQVTM, CDR2 ANQGSEA. Trimming removed 4 bases from V and 6 bases from J, with 13 bases in between. CDR3 protein: CSVGGGPSNIQYF. CDR3 bases: TGCAGCGTTGGGGGCGGGCCTTCAAACATTCAGTACTTC.